A selection of T cell receptor beta chains follows, all from one sample in a study of T cells in Graves' hyperthyroidism and ophthalmopathy. TCRdb independently ran MiXCR on the multiplex PCR reads; one entry per CDR3 protein. The table lists more than 300,000 distinct CDR3 sequences, around a sixth of them singletons. The source material was blood. The receptors here all came from a man between 18 and 35 years old with Graves' ophthalmopathy. The CDR3 runs from the conserved cysteine through the conserved F or W. The D gene is left open where the match is weak. Size is omitted from some rows. Given values are once, few, many or a class for expanded clones.

size: .
V: TRBV5-1
D: .
J: TRBJ2-1
CDR3: CASSWSRGDSYNEQFF
DNA: TGCGCCAGCAGCTGGAGCAGGGGCGACTCCTACAATGAGCAGTTCTTC

size: .
V: TRBV20-1
D: .
J: TRBJ2-2
CDR3: CSARDRRGRAGELFF
DNA: TGCAGTGCTAGAGATCGAAGAGGGCGCGCCGGGGAGCTGTTTTTT

size: few
V: TRBV4-1
D: .
J: TRBJ2-7
CDR3: CASSQEATAPSEQYF
DNA: TGCGCCAGCAGCCAAGAGGCAACTGCTCCCTCCGAGCAGTACTTC

size: many
V: TRBV12-3/TRBV12-4
D: .
J: TRBJ2-2
CDR3: CASSLALEAGELFF
DNA: TGTGCCAGCAGTTTAGCGCTGGAGGCCGGGGAGCTGTTTTTT

size: few
V: TRBV6-6
D: TRBD1
J: TRBJ1-2
CDR3: CASSYLEQGSYGYTF
DNA: TGTGCCAGCAGTTACTTAGAACAGGGGTCCTATGGCTACACCTTC

size: many
V: TRBV11-2
D: .
J: TRBJ1-1
CDR3: CASRRETDTEAFF
DNA: TGTGCCAGCAGACGGGAGACGGACACTGAAGCTTTCTTT

size: few
V: TRBV6-1
D: .
J: TRBJ1-4
CDR3: CASSGGTAGNEKLFF
DNA: TGTGCCAGCAGTGGGGGAACAGCGGGAAATGAAAAACTGTTTTTT

size: .
V: TRBV7-9
D: TRBD1
J: TRBJ2-1
CDR3: CASSLGTGGQGEQFF
DNA: TGTGCCAGCAGCTTAGGGACAGGGGGCCAGGGAGAGCAGTTCTTC

size: .
V: TRBV20-1
D: .
J: TRBJ2-7
CDR3: CSASRQVPEQYF
DNA: TGCAGTGCTAGTCGACAAGTCCCCGAGCAGTACTTC

size: few
V: TRBV6-2/TRBV6-3
D: .
J: TRBJ2-1
CDR3: CASSYPSLSQGTTRYNEQFF
DNA: TGTGCCAGCAGTTACCCTTCCCTTAGCCAGGGGACTACTCGGTACAATGAGCAGTTCTTC

size: few
V: TRBV28
D: .
J: TRBJ2-3
CDR3: CASSSGGLRFTQYF
DNA: TGTGCCAGCAGCTCTGGGGGGCTTAGGTTTACGCAGTATTTT

size: many
V: TRBV6-2/TRBV6-3
D: TRBD2
J: TRBJ2-1
CDR3: CASTYLGTSGDLYNEQFF
DNA: TGTGCCAGCACCTACTTAGGTACTAGCGGGGATCTGTACAATGAGCAGTTCTTC

size: many
V: TRBV6-5
D: .
J: TRBJ1-1
CDR3: CASSYDVNTEAFF
DNA: TGTGCCAGCAGTTACGACGTCAACACTGAAGCTTTCTTT

size: .
V: TRBV9
D: TRBD2
J: TRBJ2-2
CDR3: CASSVAGGASTGELFF
DNA: TGTGCCAGCAGCGTAGCCGGGGGGGCGAGCACCGGGGAGCTGTTTTTT

size: many
V: TRBV2
D: .
J: TRBJ1-5
CDR3: CASSEALLEGGNQPQHF
DNA: TGTGCCAGCAGTGAAGCGCTTCTGGAGGGGGGCAATCAGCCCCAGCATTTT

size: .
V: TRBV6-1
D: TRBD2
J: TRBJ2-3
CDR3: CASNGGGGDTQYF
DNA: TGTGCCAGCAACGGGGGGGGCGGAGATACGCAGTATTTT

size: .
V: TRBV7-9
D: .
J: TRBJ2-1
CDR3: CASSPNARSSYNEQFF
DNA: TGCGCCAGCAGCCCCAACGCGAGGAGCTCCTACAATGAGCAGTTCTTC

size: many
V: TRBV5-5
D: .
J: TRBJ1-5
CDR3: CASSLVQGLGNQPQHF
DNA: TGTGCCAGCAGCTTGGTACAGGGTCTTGGAAATCAGCCCCAGCATTTT

size: .
V: TRBV5-1
D: TRBD1
J: TRBJ2-7
CDR3: CASSFSSGQGRFEQYF
DNA: TGCGCCAGCAGCTTTTCTTCGGGACAGGGAAGATTTGAGCAGTACTTC

size: .
V: TRBV7-9
D: .
J: TRBJ1-1
CDR3: CASSRTAEAFF
DNA: TGTGCCAGCAGCAGGACAGCTGAAGCTTTCTTT

size: few
V: TRBV27
D: .
J: TRBJ1-2
CDR3: CASSLNPGNYGYTF
DNA: TGTGCCAGCAGTTTAAACCCCGGGAACTATGGCTACACCTTC

size: .
V: TRBV24-1
D: .
J: TRBJ2-6
CDR3: CATSDLRDGANVLTF
DNA: TGTGCCACCAGTGATTTGAGGGATGGGGCCAACGTCCTGACTTTC

size: few
V: TRBV9
D: .
J: TRBJ1-2
CDR3: CASSPQDGSYGYTF
DNA: TGTGCCAGCAGCCCCCAGGACGGTTCCTATGGCTACACCTTC

size: many
V: TRBV18
D: TRBD1
J: TRBJ1-1
CDR3: CASSSTRGLRDTEAFF
DNA: TGTGCCAGCTCATCTACCAGGGGGCTCCGGGACACTGAAGCTTTCTTT

size: many
V: TRBV11-2
D: .
J: TRBJ2-1
CDR3: CASSPVGGEQFF
DNA: TGTGCCAGCAGCCCCGTTGGTGGCGAGCAGTTCTTC